The 12 T cell receptor beta chains listed next were all sequenced from one sample in a study of CD8+ T cells in alopecia areata. Isolated RNA was reverse transcribed into cDNA used as the sequencing template. Profiling relied on immunoSEQ multiplex PCR, and the TCRdb table lists in-frame clones only, not all of them. Sampling found around 5,900 clones, none seen once. As for time point: mouse skin 6 weeks after grafting, around onset of hair loss. The sample here was skin, taken at week 6. These receptors were taken from a C3H/HeJ mouse with alopecia areata. The strain bears MHC haplotype H2-k.

This clone was observed a handful of times. Gene names refer to mouse genes. The CDR3 bases that were read are TGTGCCGTAGGGGCTGGGGGGGGATATAACTATGCT. Amino acid sequence: CAVGAGGGYNYA. The whole CDR3 protein reads CAVGAGGGYNYAEQFF. The rearrangement joins TRBV13-1 to TRBJ2-1; 9 bases are a match to TRBD2. The CDR3 end is not reached by the read, which stops 4 residues before it; the germline J gene fills it in. J was trimmed by 0 bases and V by 10 bases; bases with no gene match: 11. Germline CDR1 is NSHNY and CDR2 is SYGAGN. The CDR3 runs 16 residues.

There are a few counts of this clone. The genes are named according to mouse. The sequence runs out 4 residues before the end of the CDR3; the remainder is reconstructed from the germline J gene. The rearrangement uses TRBV19 and TRBJ1-2; the D gene is possibly TRBD1 (5 bases). This CDR3 is built from 11 residues. Germline assignment: CDR1 FNHDT and CDR2 SITEND (reference sequence). The sequenced part of the CDR3 DNA is TGTGCCAGCAGTACAGGGCCC. Its translation is CASSTGP. The whole CDR3 is CASSTGPDYTF.

Concerning this clone itself: Gene names and germline refer to mouse. The CDR3 end lies 4 residues beyond the end of the read and is filled in from the germline J gene. This chain links TRBV31 with TRBJ2-4, with 9 bases fitting TRBD1. Trimming at V came to 3 bases and at J to 1 base, leaving 5 bases not matched to a gene. The germline V gene encodes CDR1 GKSSPN and CDR2 SITVG. This CDR3 is built from 15 residues. This chain's CDR3 is CAWSPGQGGQNTLYF. CDR3 DNA (partial): TGTGCCTGGAGCCCGGGACAGGGTGGTCAAAAC.

As concerns this clone: The genes and germline here are from mouse. The CDR3 end lies 4 residues beyond the end of the read and is filled in from the germline J gene. V and J are TRBV31 and TRBJ2-1, with 9 bases lining up with TRBD1. The CDR3 runs 14 residues. V shed 2 bases and J 5 bases; nucleotides not matched to a gene: 4. Germline V gene data show CDR1 as GKSSPN and CDR2 as SITVG. CDR3 bases read: TGTGCCTGGAGTTCGGACAGGGGAAATGCT. The encoded protein is CAWSSDRGNA. The entire CDR3 reads CAWSSDRGNAEQFF.

Many counts were recorded for this clone. All gene names here are mouse names. From the germline J gene comes the end of the CDR3, since the read stops 4 residues before it. The chain combines TRBV5 with TRBJ2-3; possible D gene TRBD1, 6 bases. Germline V lookup: CDR1 LGHNA, CDR2 YNLKQL (reference sequence). V lost 1 base and J lost 0, with 8 bases in between. The CDR3 has 15 amino acids. The sequenced CDR3 bases are TGTGCCAGCAGCCAAGGGACAGCTAGTGCAGAA. Translated, it gives CASSQGTASAE. The complete CDR3 sequence is CASSQGTASAETLYF.

This clone has a count of ten or more. The genes are named according to mouse. The read terminates 4 residues before the CDR3 end, so the remaining end is supplied by the germline J gene. V gene TRBV12-1 combines with J gene TRBJ1-1, with a possible D match to TRBD1 (6 bases). Germline CDR1 reads SGHSN; CDR2 reads HYEKVE. V lost 1 base, J lost 1 base, and 9 bases lay in between. The CDR3 is made up of 14 amino acids. The covered CDR3 bases are TGTGCCAGCTCTCTTCCGGGACAAAACACA. Translation: CASSLPGQNT. The full CDR3 reads CASSLPGQNTEVFF. The entire variable domain, with the rest obtained from reference TRBV12-1 and TRBJ1-1, is as follows: DSGVVQSPRHIIKEKGGRSVLTCIPISGHSNVVWYQQTLGKELKFLIQHYEKVERDKGFLPSRFSVQQFDDYHSEMNMSALELEDSAMYFCASSLPGQNTEVFFGKGTRLTVV.

Points on this clone: Genes here carry mouse names. The read falls 4 residues short of the CDR3 end, and the missing part is taken from the germline J gene. The chain joins TRBV13-3 to TRBJ2-7; D gene unclear. The length of the CDR3 is 12 residues. CDR1 NNHDY and CDR2 SYVADS come from the germline V gene. With 5 bases removed from V and 1 base from J, the gap between germline ends came to 7 bases. Incomplete CDR3 DNA: TGTGCCAGCAGCCCAGAATCCTAT. Residues: CASSPESY. In full, the CDR3 reads CASSPESYEQYF.

This clone was seen many times. Germline and genes: mouse. The read stops 4 residues short of the end of the CDR3; the missing end is completed from the germline J gene. The rearrangement links TRBV16 to TRBJ2-4; TRBD2 aligns across 8 bases. The CDR3 has 14 amino acids. From germline, CDR1 is SGHSA and CDR2 FRNQAP. The CDR3 region is CASSLGLGRNTLYF. The CDR3 DNA, read in part, is TGTGCAAGCAGCTTAGGACTGGGGAGGAAC.

This clone was seen repeatedly, ten times or more. The germline and genes are mouse ones. The sequence runs out 4 residues before the end of the CDR3; the remainder is reconstructed from the germline J gene. The V and J genes are TRBV13-2 and TRBJ2-2, with TRBD2 matching 10 bases. CDR1 NNHNN and CDR2 SYGAGS come from the germline V gene (reference sequence). Unmatched junction bases numbered 2, after V lost 2 bases and J lost 4 bases. CDR3 length: 15 residues. This chain's CDR3 is CASGDWGGVTGQLYF. The sequenced part of the CDR3 DNA is TGTGCCAGCGGTGACTGGGGGGGCGTCACCGGG.

A few counts support this clone. Mouse names are used for the genes. The sequence runs out 3 residues before the end of the CDR3; the remainder is reconstructed from the germline J gene. The genes are TRBV19 and TRBJ1-3; TRBD1 matches at 9 bases. This CDR3 has 15 amino acids. Germline CDR1 FNHDT, CDR2 SITEND (reference sequence). After removal of 2 bases from V and 2 bases from J, the junction contained 2 bases not matched to a gene. CDR3 sequence reads: CASSIWDRAGNTLYF. The DNA read from the CDR3 is TGTGCCAGCAGTATCTGGGACAGGGCTGGAAATACG.

This clone was seen only a few times. Genes and germline come from the mouse. The read terminates 4 residues before the CDR3 end, so the remaining end is supplied by the germline J gene. The chain carries TRBV29 and TRBJ1-2; unclear D gene. The germline V gene has CDR1 MSHET and CDR2 SYDVDS. This CDR3 has 12 residues. The V and J ends lost 6 bases and 0 bases respectively, with 5 bases between them. The CDR3 loop is CASRSANSDYTF. The covered CDR3 bases are TGTGCTAGCAGATCAGCAAACTCC.

This clone was observed a handful of times. Mouse germline and gene names are used. The read halts 4 residues ahead of the CDR3 end, with the missing end drawn from the germline J gene. V is TRBV13-1 and J is TRBJ2-3; 11 nucleotides match TRBD2. This CDR3 is built from 14 residues. CDR1 and CDR2 (germline): NSHNY, SYGAGN. The V and J ends lost 6 bases and 3 bases, in that order; junction bases with no gene match: 3. The CDR3 loop is CASTHWGGAETLYF. Partial CDR3 DNA: TGTGCCAGCACCCACTGGGGGGGCGCAGAA.